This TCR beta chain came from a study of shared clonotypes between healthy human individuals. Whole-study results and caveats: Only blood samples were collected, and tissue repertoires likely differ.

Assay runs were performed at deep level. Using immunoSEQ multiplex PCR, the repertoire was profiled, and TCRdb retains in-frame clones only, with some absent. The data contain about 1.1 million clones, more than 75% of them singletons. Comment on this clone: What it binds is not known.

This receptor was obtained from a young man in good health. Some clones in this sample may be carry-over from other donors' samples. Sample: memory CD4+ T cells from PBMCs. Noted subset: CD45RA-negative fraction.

The CDR3 loop is CASSLIGWDRVSYEQYF. In DNA, the CDR3 is TGTGCCAGCAGCTTGATAGGTTGGGACAGAGTTTCCTACGAGCAGTACTTC. The chain is built from TRBV5-6 and TRBJ2-7; TRBD1 matches 7 bases. CDR1 is SGHDT, CDR2 YYEEEE, per germline. This CDR3 is 17 amino acids long. Losses at the gene ends were 1 base for V and 1 base for J; bases not matched to a gene: 11.